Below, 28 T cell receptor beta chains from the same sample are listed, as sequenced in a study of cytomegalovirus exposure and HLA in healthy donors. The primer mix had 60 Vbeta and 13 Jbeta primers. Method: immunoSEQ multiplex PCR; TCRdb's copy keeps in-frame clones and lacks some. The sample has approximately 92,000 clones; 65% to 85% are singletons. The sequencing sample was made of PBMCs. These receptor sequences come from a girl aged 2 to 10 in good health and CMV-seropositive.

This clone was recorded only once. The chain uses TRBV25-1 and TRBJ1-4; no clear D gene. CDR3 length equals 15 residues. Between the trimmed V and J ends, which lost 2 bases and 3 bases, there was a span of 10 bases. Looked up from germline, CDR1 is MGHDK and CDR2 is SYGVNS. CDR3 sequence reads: CASSERKSANEKLFF. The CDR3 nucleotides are TGTGCCAGCAGTGAACGCAAATCAGCTAATGAAAAACTGTTTTTT.

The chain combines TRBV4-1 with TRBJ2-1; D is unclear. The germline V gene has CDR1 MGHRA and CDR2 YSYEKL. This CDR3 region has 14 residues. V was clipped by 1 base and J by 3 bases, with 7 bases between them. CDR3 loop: CASSQVADYNEQFF. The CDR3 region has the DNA TGCGCCAGCAGCCAAGTTGCAGACTACAATGAGCAGTTCTTC.

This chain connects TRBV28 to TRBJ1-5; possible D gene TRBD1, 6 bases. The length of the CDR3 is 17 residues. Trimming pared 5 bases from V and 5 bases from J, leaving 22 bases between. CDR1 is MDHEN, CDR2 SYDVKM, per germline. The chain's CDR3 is CASSPPGQGWYDQPQHF. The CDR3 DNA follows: TGTGCCAGCAGTCCCCCAGGCCAGGGGTGGTACGATCAGCCCCAGCATTTT.

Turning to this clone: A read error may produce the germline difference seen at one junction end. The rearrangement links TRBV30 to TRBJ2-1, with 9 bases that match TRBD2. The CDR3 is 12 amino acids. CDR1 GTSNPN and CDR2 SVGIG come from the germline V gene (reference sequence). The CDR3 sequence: CAWSLAGRWEVF. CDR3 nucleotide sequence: TGTGCCTGGAGTCTAGCGGGGAGATGGGAGGTCTTC.

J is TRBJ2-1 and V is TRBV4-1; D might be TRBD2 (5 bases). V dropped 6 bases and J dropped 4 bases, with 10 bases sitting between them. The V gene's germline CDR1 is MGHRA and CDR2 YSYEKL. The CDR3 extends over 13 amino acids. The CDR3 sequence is CASRRTGYNEQFF. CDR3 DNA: TGCGCCAGCAGACGTACGGGGTACAATGAGCAGTTCTTC.

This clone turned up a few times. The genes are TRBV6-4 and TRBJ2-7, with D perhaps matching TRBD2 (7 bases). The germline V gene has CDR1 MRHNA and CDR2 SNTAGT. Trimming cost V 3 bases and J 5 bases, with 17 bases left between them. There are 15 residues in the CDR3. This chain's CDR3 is CASSETAGALHEQYF. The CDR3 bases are TGTGCCAGCAGTGAAACGGCGGGGGCTCTTCACGAGCAGTACTTC.

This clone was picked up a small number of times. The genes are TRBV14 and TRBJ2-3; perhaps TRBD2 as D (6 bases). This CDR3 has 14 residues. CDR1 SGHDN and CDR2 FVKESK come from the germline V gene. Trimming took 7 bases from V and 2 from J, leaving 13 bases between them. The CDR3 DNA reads TGTGCCAGCACTTCGCGGGGCGACACAGATACGCAGTATTTT. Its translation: CASTSRGDTDTQYF.

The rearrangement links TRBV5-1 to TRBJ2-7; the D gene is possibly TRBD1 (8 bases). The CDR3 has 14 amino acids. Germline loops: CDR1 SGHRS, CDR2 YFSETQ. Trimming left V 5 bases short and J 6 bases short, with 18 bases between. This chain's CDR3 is CASRTTGGGGEQYF. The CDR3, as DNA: TGCGCCAGCAGAACAACAGGGGGAGGGGGCGAGCAGTACTTC.

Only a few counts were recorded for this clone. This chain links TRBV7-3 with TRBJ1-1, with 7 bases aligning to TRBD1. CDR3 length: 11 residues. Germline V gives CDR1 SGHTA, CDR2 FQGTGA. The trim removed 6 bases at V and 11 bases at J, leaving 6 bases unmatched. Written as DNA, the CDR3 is TGTGCCAGCAGGTCCTACAGGGGTGCTTTCTTT. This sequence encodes CASRSYRGAFF.

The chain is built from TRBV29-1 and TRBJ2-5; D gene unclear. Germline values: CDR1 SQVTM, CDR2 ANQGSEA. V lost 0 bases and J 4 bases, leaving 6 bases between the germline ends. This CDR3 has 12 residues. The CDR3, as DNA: TGCAGCGTTGAAGATATTAGAGAGACCCAGTACTTC. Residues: CSVEDIRETQYF.

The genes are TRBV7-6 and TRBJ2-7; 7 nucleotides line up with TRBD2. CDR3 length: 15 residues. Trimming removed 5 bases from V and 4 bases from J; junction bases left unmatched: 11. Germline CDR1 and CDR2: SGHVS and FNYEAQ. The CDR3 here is CASSLGGETGYEQYF. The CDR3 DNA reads TGTGCCAGCAGCCTTGGGGGGGAGACGGGATACGAGCAGTACTTC.

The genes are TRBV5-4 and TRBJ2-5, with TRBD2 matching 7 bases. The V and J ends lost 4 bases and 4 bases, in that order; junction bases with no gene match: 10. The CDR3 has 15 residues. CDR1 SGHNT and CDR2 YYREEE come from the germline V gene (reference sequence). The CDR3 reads CASSQGPGLSETQYF. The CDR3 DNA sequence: TGTGCCAGCAGCCAAGGTCCGGGACTATCAGAGACCCAGTACTTC.

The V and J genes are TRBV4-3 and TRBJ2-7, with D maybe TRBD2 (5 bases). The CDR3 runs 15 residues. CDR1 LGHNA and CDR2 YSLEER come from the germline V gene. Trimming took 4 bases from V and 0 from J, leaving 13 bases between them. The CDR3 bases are TGCGCCAGCAGCCCGGCGAGGGAGTACTCCTACGAGCAGTACTTC. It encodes CASSPAREYSYEQYF.

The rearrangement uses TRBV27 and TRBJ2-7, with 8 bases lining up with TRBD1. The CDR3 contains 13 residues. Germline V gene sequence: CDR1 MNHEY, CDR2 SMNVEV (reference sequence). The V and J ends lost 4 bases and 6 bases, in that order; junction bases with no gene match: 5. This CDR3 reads CASSWTGNFEQYF. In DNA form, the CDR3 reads TGTGCCAGCAGTTGGACAGGGAATTTCGAGCAGTACTTC.

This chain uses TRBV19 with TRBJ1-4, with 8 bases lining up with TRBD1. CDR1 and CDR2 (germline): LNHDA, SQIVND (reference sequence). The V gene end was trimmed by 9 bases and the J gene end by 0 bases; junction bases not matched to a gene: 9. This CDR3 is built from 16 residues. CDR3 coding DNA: TGTGCCAGCACGGACAGGGCTCGGGCAACTAATGAAAAACTGTTTTTT. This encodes CASTDRARATNEKLFF.

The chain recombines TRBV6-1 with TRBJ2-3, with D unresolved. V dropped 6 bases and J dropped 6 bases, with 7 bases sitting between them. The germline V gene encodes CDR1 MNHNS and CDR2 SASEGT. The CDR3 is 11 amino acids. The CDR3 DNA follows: TGTGCCAGCAGCCGTTCTGATACGCAGTATTTT. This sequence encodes CASSRSDTQYF.

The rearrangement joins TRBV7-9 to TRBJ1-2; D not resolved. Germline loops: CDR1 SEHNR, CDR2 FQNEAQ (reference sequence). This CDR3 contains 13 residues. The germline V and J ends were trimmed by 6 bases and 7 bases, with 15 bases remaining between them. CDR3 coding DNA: TGTGCCAGCAGGTCCGGAGAATCGCCTGGCTACACCTTC. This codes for CASRSGESPGYTF.

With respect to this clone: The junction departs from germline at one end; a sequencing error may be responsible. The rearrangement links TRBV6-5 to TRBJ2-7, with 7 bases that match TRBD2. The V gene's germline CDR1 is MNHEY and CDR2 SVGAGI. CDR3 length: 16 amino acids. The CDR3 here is CASSSLSSGLPTIGDF. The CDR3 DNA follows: TGTGCCAGCAGTTCCCTCTCGTCGGGACTACCTACGATCGGAGACTTC.

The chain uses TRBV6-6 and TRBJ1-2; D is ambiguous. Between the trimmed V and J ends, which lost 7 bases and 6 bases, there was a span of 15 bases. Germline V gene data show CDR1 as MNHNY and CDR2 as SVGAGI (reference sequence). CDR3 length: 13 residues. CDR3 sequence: CASTRELGDGYTF. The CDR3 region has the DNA TGTGCCAGCACCAGAGAATTAGGAGATGGCTACACCTTC.

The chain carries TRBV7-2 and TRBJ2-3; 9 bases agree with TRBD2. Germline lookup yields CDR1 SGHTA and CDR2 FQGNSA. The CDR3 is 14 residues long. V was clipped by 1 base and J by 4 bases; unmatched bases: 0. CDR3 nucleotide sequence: TGTGCCAGCAGCTTAGTAGCGGGAGCAGATACGCAGTATTTT. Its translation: CASSLVAGADTQYF.

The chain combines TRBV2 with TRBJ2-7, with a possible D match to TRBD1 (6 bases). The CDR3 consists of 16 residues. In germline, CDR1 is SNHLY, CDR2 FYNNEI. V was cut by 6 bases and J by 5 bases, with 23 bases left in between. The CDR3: CASSSGRRGISDEQYF. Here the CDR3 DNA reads TGTGCCAGCAGCTCGGGGCGAAGGGGGATTTCCGACGAGCAGTACTTC.

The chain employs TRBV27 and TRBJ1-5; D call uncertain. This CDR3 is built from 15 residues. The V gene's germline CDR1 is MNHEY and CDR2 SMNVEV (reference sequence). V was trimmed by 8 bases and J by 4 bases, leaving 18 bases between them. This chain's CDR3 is CASSPRGNGNQPQHF. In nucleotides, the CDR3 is TGTGCCAGCTCCCCTCGGGGAAACGGAAATCAGCCCCAGCATTTT.

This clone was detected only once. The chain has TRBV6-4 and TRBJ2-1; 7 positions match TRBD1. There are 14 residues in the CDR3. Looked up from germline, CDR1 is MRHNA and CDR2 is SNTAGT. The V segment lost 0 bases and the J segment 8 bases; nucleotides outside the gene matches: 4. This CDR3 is CASSDSKGAHEQFF. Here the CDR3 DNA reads TGTGCCAGCAGTGACTCGAAGGGGGCCCATGAGCAGTTCTTC.

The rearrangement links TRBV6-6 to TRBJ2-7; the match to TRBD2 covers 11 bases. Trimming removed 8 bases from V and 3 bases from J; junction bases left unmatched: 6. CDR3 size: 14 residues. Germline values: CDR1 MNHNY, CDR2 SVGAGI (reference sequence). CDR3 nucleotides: TGTGCCAGCCGTCTAACTAGCGGGGGCTACGAGCAGTACTTC. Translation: CASRLTSGGYEQYF.

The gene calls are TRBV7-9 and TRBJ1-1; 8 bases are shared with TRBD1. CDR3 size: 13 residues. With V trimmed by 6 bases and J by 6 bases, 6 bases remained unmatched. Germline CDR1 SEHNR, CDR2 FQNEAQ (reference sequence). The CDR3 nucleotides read TGTGCCAGCAGTACCGGACAGGGAGCTGAAGCTTTCTTT. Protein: CASSTGQGAEAFF.

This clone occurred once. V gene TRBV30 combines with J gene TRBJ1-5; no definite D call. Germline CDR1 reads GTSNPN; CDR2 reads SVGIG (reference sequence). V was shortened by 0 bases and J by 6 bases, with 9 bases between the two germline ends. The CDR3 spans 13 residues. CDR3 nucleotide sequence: TGTGCCTGGAGTGTACGGGTTCTTCAGCCCCAGCATTTT. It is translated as CAWSVRVLQPQHF.

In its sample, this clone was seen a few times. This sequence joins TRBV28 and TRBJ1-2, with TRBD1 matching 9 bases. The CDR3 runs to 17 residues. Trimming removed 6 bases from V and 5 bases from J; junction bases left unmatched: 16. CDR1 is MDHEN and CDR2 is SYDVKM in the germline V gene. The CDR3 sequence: CASSRRDYRGRSYGYTF. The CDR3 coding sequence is TGTGCCAGCAGCCGACGAGACTACAGGGGGCGTAGTTATGGCTACACCTTC.

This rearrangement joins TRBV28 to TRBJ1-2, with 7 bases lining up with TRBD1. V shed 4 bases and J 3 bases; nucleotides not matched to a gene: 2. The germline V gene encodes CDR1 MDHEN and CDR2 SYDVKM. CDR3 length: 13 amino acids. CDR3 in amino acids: CASSYGQDYGYTF. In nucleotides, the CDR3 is TGTGCCAGCAGTTACGGACAGGACTATGGCTACACCTTC.